The 17 T cell receptor beta chains below were found in one sample sequenced in a study of blood T cells in healthy people across ages. Next came a second PCR, run for about 7 to 12 cycles, which used a sample-barcoded 5' primer along with a J-beta primer mix. Each CDR3 protein is one row after TCRdb ran MiXCR on the 5' RACE reads. Here the sample spans about 720,000 distinct CDR3 sequences, approximately 22% being singletons. The source material was blood. The receptors here all came from a man in his 70s in good health.

The chain recombines TRBV9 with TRBJ2-1; 7 positions agree with TRBD2. Trimming at V came to 4 bases and at J to 10 bases, leaving 8 bases not matched to a gene. Germline V CDR1 and CDR2: SGDLS, YYNGEE. CDR3 length: 13 amino acids. This CDR3 is CASSPGTTGEQFF. Here the CDR3 DNA reads TGTGCCAGCAGCCCAGGGACTACCGGAGAGCAGTTCTTC.

This clonotype was seen more than once but under ten times. The V call is TRBV10-3, the J call TRBJ2-2; 7 nucleotides line up with TRBD1. V was clipped by 0 bases and J by 7 bases; unmatched bases: 2. CDR3 length equals 14 residues. Germline CDR1 is ENHRY and CDR2 is SYGVKD. The CDR3 sequence: CAISESTGIGELFF. CDR3 bases: TGTGCCATCAGTGAGTCGACAGGGATCGGGGAGCTGTTTTTT.

This clonotype was observed a few times. This chain links TRBV25-1 with TRBJ2-5, with D possibly being TRBD1 (6 bases). Germline loops: CDR1 MGHDK, CDR2 SYGVNS. Trimming cost V 1 base and J 2 bases, with 8 bases left between them. This CDR3 has 14 amino acids. This CDR3 reads CASSEWTDQETQYF. CDR3 DNA sequence: TGTGCCAGCAGTGAATGGACAGATCAAGAGACCCAGTACTTC.

This clonotype was counted a few times. The chain has TRBV2 and TRBJ1-5, with a possible D match to TRBD1 (6 bases). Trimming pared 4 bases from V and 6 bases from J, leaving 16 bases between. In germline, CDR1 is SNHLY, CDR2 FYNNEI. The CDR3 runs to 15 residues. The CDR3 reads CASSVGRGGGQPQHF. CDR3 nucleotide sequence: TGTGCCAGCAGTGTCGGCAGGGGAGGCGGTCAGCCCCAGCATTTT.

The table lists this clonotype with many counts. J is TRBJ2-3 and V is TRBV5-1; D is unclear. The CDR3 runs to 15 residues. The germline V and J ends were trimmed by 0 bases and 0 bases, with 8 bases remaining between them. CDR1 and CDR2 from the germline V gene are SGHRS and YFSETQ. CDR3 amino acids: CASSLAISSTDTQYF. In DNA, the CDR3 is TGCGCCAGCAGCTTGGCCATTTCTAGCACAGATACGCAGTATTTT.

This sequence joins TRBV12-3 or TRBV12-4 and TRBJ2-3; unclear D gene. The CDR3 covers 13 residues. V was trimmed by 2 bases and J by 7 bases, leaving 10 bases between them. CDR3 in amino acids: CASSLNTENTQYF. The CDR3 nucleotides are TGTGCCAGCAGTTTAAATACCGAGAATACGCAGTATTTT.

V and J are TRBV7-8 and TRBJ2-3; 7 bases fit TRBD2. CDR1 SGHVS and CDR2 FQNEAQ come from the germline V gene. V trimming: 0 bases; J trimming: 2 bases; junction bases outside the gene matches: 8. This CDR3 comprises 17 residues. The CDR3 loop is CASSLARQRESTDTQYF. Written as DNA, the CDR3 is TGTGCCAGCAGCTTAGCTCGGCAGCGGGAATCCACAGATACGCAGTATTTT.

This rearrangement joins TRBV6-6 to TRBJ1-1; 12 nucleotides align to TRBD1. Per germline, CDR1 MNHNY and CDR2 SVGAGI (reference sequence). The length of the CDR3 is 16 residues. With V trimmed by 5 bases and J by 4 bases, 8 bases remained unmatched. For the CDR3, the DNA is TGTGCCAGCAGTGGGACTCCGGGACAGGGGGCCACTGAAGCTTTCTTT. This gives the protein CASSGTPGQGATEAFF.

This sequence joins TRBV14 and TRBJ1-2; TRBD1 agrees at 12 bases. There are 15 residues in the CDR3. Looked up from germline, CDR1 is SGHDN and CDR2 is FVKESK. J lost 6 bases, V lost 1 base, and 3 bases had no gene match. The CDR3: CASSQVGTGGHGYTF. The CDR3 bases are TGTGCCAGCAGCCAAGTAGGGACAGGGGGCCATGGCTACACCTTC.

The genes are TRBV12-2 and TRBJ2-6; the D call of TRBD1 is as the table states it, not checked on the DNA. TRBV12-2 is described as a pseudogene. CDR3 length: 19 amino acids. Here the CDR3 reads CASRSRQGSNESGANVLTF. The CDR3 DNA sequence: TGTGCAAGTCGCTCAAGGCAGGGTTCCAACGAGTCTGGGGCCAACGTCCTGACTTTC.

V and J are TRBV11-3 and TRBJ1-6; tentative D call: TRBD1 (5 bases). Germline V CDR1 and CDR2: SGHNT, YENEEA. V lost 4 bases to trimming and J lost 7 bases, with 14 bases between them. CDR3 length: 15 residues. CDR3 in amino acids: CASSSGGLQNSPLHF. The CDR3 DNA reads TGTGCCAGCAGCTCGGGGGGACTGCAAAATTCACCCCTCCACTTT.

This clonotype was found a few times. The V call is TRBV3-1, the J call TRBJ1-2; D perhaps matches TRBD1 (6 bases). CDR3 size: 14 residues. V gave up 1 base and J gave up 3 bases, with 9 bases separating them. Germline V CDR1 and CDR2: LGHDT, YNNKEL (reference sequence). The CDR3 DNA sequence: TGTGCCAGCAGCCAAGGGACAGTTCACTATGGCTACACCTTC. Protein product: CASSQGTVHYGYTF.

Points on this clonotype: A junction boundary mismatches the germline segment, possibly from a read error. This chain links TRBV18 with TRBJ2-7; 11 nucleotides align to TRBD2. Per the germline V gene, CDR1 is KGHSH and CDR2 is LQKENI. The CDR3 covers 19 residues. Here the CDR3 reads CASSAPPGLAETGLYEQYF. The CDR3 DNA is TGTGCCAGCTCAGCACCCCCGGGACTAGCGGAAACGGGCCTCTACGAGCAGTACTTC.

This clonotype was seen only a few times. This chain uses TRBV7-2 with TRBJ2-1; 9 bases map to TRBD2. Germline V lookup: CDR1 SGHTA, CDR2 FQGNSA. This CDR3 has 15 residues. After removal of 3 bases from V and 3 bases from J, the junction contained 3 bases not matched to a gene. DNA for the CDR3: TGTGCCAGCAGCTTGGCTAGCGGGGACTACAATGAGCAGTTCTTC. Residues: CASSLASGDYNEQFF.

This clonotype has only a few counts. This sequence joins TRBV4-3 and TRBJ1-3, with a possible D match to TRBD1 (6 bases). The CDR3 runs 15 residues. V was clipped by 4 bases and J by 0 bases, with 10 bases between them. Germline assignment: CDR1 LGHNA and CDR2 YSLEER. As DNA, the CDR3 is TGCGCCAGCAGCCGCAGGGGAAGCTCTGGAAACACCATATATTTT. It specifies CASSRRGSSGNTIYF.

This clonotype has just a few counts. Germline is not matched at one junction end, which may reflect a read error. The V and J genes are TRBV29-1 and TRBJ1-5, with D unclear. Germline loops: CDR1 SQVTM, CDR2 ANQGSEA. The CDR3 totals 14 residues. In DNA form, the CDR3 reads TGCAGCGTTGAAGATACCGGACTCAATCAGCCCCTGCATTTT. Translated: CSVEDTGLNQPLHF.

The chain is built from TRBV11-1 and TRBJ2-5; the D is unclear. This CDR3 is 12 amino acids long. V lost 1 base and J lost 10, with 10 bases in between. Germline-derived CDR1 and CDR2 are SGHAT and FQDESV (reference sequence). The CDR3 region is CASSLVAGDQYF. In DNA, the CDR3 is TGTGCCAGCAGCTTAGTTGCCGGAGACCAGTACTTC.